This TCR beta chain stems from a study of yellow fever vaccine responses in identical twins. Study-level results: Twins' vaccine T cell response reportedly gave the appearance of partial convergence and partial personalization.

V lost 5 bases, J lost 6 bases, and 13 bases lay in between. This CDR3 is built from 14 residues. Looked up from germline, CDR1 is SGHVS and CDR2 is FNYEAQ. Notes on this clonotype: Its antigen remains unknown.

One entry per CDR3 protein, called by TCRdb with MiXCR from the RT-PCR reads. This repertoire shows 9,900 or so distinct CDR3 sequences, approximately 87% found once; its top ten account for over 2%. The source is a woman aged 18-29 years who received the yellow fever vaccine. The rearrangement joins TRBV7-6 to TRBJ2-2, with D possibly TRBD1 on 5 matching bases. Sequencing used T cells from blood (PBMCs), unsorted or a sorted subset (not recorded which), obtained before or after yellow fever vaccination (not recorded which). Written as DNA, the CDR3 is TGTGCCAGCAGCCCTAGGACAACCGCCGGGGAGCTGTTTTTT. Its translation: CASSPRTTAGELFF.